These 8 T cell receptor beta chains were all obtained from the same sample, sequenced in a study of blood T cells in healthy people across ages. Sample-barcoded 5' priming and a J-beta primer mix drove a second PCR of roughly 7 to 11 cycles. MiXCR, run by TCRdb on the 5' RACE reads, gives a single entry per CDR3 protein. The data hold 1.5 million to 2 million distinct CDR3 sequences, with around 48% observed a single time. Sequencing was performed on blood. The receptors were sampled from a woman in her 40s in good health.

This chain uses TRBV28 with TRBJ2-7; D may match TRBD1 or TRBD2 (5 bases each). V lost 5 bases and J 0 bases, leaving 11 bases between the germline ends. Germline assignment: CDR1 MDHEN and CDR2 SYDVKM. This CDR3 has 14 amino acids. The CDR3 DNA follows: TGTGCCAGCAGTGCCAGGGAGCACTCCTACGAGCAGTACTTC. It encodes CASSAREHSYEQYF.

The chain couples TRBV4-2 to TRBJ2-7; D gene ambiguous. The V end lost 2 bases, the J end lost 3 bases, and 14 bases lay between the germline ends. Germline CDR1 is LGHNA and CDR2 is YNFKEQ. The CDR3 length is 15 residues. The CDR3 coding sequence is TGTGCCAGCAGCCAAAATCTGTACGGAAACTACGAGCAGTACTTC. Translating gives CASSQNLYGNYEQYF.

The V call is TRBV2, the J call TRBJ2-7; D perhaps matches TRBD2 (6 bases). Germline values: CDR1 SNHLY, CDR2 FYNNEI. CDR3 size: 14 residues. V dropped 1 base and J dropped 3 bases, with 10 bases sitting between them. CDR3 protein: CASSEDRTNYEQYF. The DNA of the CDR3 is TGTGCCAGCAGTGAAGACAGGACTAACTACGAGCAGTACTTC.

This clonotype showed up just a few times. The rearrangement uses TRBV7-2 and TRBJ1-1; 7 positions match TRBD1. J gave up 12 bases and V 1 base, and 5 bases lay outside the gene matches. Germline V gene data show CDR1 as SGHTA and CDR2 as FQGNSA. The CDR3 consists of 12 residues. Written as DNA, the CDR3 is TGTGCCAGCAGCTTAGGGGGGACAGAAACTTTCTTT. It translates to CASSLGGTETFF.

This clonotype was seen a few times. The V and J genes are TRBV27 and TRBJ2-7; TRBD1 agrees at 7 bases. The CDR3 has 17 residues. The V and J ends lost 4 bases and 3 bases, in that order; junction bases with no gene match: 15. Germline V gene data show CDR1 as MNHEY and CDR2 as SMNVEV (reference sequence). In nucleotides, the CDR3 is TGTGCCAGCAGTTCTCCACGACAGGGAATACTATTCTACGAGCAGTACTTC. Its translation: CASSSPRQGILFYEQYF.

This clonotype has more than one count but fewer than ten. The V and J genes are TRBV6-2 or TRBV6-3 and TRBJ2-5; possible D gene TRBD1, 5 bases. V was trimmed by 5 bases and J by 4 bases, leaving 14 bases between them. CDR1 MNHEY and CDR2 SVGEGT come from the germline V gene. This CDR3 has 14 residues. In DNA, the CDR3 is TGTGCCAGCAGTCGCCCTGGGGCTAGAGAGACCCAGTACTTC. It translates to CASSRPGARETQYF.

In nucleotides, the CDR3 is TGCAGCGTTGATGGGACTGTAGGGGGGACCCAGTACTTC. Amino acids: CSVDGTVGGTQYF. V usage is TRBV29-1 and J usage is TRBJ2-5, with D perhaps matching TRBD1 or TRBD2 (6 bases each). V was clipped by 3 bases and J by 7 bases, with 15 bases between them. CDR1 and CDR2 (germline): SQVTM, ANQGSEA. This CDR3 is 13 amino acids long. The variable domain in full, with the rest retrieved from reference TRBV29-1 and TRBJ2-5, is SAVISQKPSRDICQRGTSLTIQCQVDSQVTMMFWYRQQPGQSLTLIATANQGSEATYESGFVIDKFPISRPNLTFSTLTVSNMSPEDSSIYLCSVDGTVGGTQYFGPGTRLLVL.

The chain links TRBV6-2 or TRBV6-3 to TRBJ2-5; the D is unclear. V lost 8 bases and J 2 bases, leaving 15 bases between the germline ends. Germline lookup yields CDR1 MNHEY and CDR2 SVGEGT. CDR3 length: 14 amino acids. The DNA of the CDR3 is TGTGCCAGCCGTAAACAGTACTATCAAGAGACCCAGTACTTC. Protein sequence: CASRKQYYQETQYF.